This T cell receptor (beta chain) comes out of a study of beta chain features in type 1 diabetes. Overall study findings and caveats: Moderate but significant shortening of TCRB CDR3s was recorded in all four CD4+ subsets from Type 1 diabetes patients. Reduced insertions and increased deletions marked VDJ junctions in type 1 diabetes patients.

Comments on this clone: Its matching antigen is unknown.

Expressed TCRB transcripts were sequenced because the entire RNA isolate underwent reverse transcription. This table comes from immunoSEQ multiplex PCR, and its TCRdb copy is limited to in-frame clones, with some not included. The top ten clones hold 0.02% to 0.025% of a sample with 900,000 or so clones, about 17% of them seen once. The CDR3 is 14 amino acids. The germline gives CDR1 SEHNR, CDR2 FQNEAQ (reference sequence). V lost 6 bases to trimming and J lost 5 bases, with 15 bases between them. The J gene is TRBJ2-3, the V gene TRBV7-9; perhaps D is TRBD1 or TRBD2 (6 bases each). This TCR was sampled from a woman aged 18-35 years in good health. The sample was naive CD4+ T cells from blood. The chain's CDR3 is CASSYPGAGDTQYF. For the CDR3, the DNA is TGTGCCAGCAGTTATCCGGGGGCGGGAGATACGCAGTATTTT.